A selection of T cell receptor beta chains follows, all from one sample in a study of cytomegalovirus exposure and HLA in healthy donors. Only in-frame clones appear in the TCRdb table, and some are missing; sequencing was by immunoSEQ multiplex PCR. The sample records about 110,000 clones, 88% being singletons. Input material: PBMCs. The receptors here all came from a woman aged 18-30 years in good health and CMV-seropositive. The CDR3 runs from the conserved cysteine through the conserved F or W. D genes are given only for firm matches. Rows give clone size only sometimes, using once, few, many, or a class for an expanded clone.

V gene: TRBV7-8
clone size: .
J gene: TRBJ2-5
D gene: TRBD2
CDR3 protein: CASSLGGGRGTETQYF
CDR3 DNA: TGTGCCAGCAGCTTAGGCGGGGGGCGAGGGACGGAGACCCAGTACTTC

V gene: TRBV6-4
clone size: once
J gene: TRBJ2-1
D gene: TRBD2
CDR3 protein: CASSDASGGQWNEQFF
CDR3 DNA: TGTGCCAGCAGTGACGCTAGCGGGGGGCAATGGAATGAGCAGTTCTTC

V gene: TRBV19
clone size: .
J gene: TRBJ2-1
D gene: .
CDR3 protein: CASGQPGGSEQFF
CDR3 DNA: TGTGCCAGCGGACAGCCCGGGGGGAGTGAGCAGTTCTTC

V gene: TRBV7-8
clone size: once
J gene: TRBJ1-5
D gene: .
CDR3 protein: CASSLEAVNQPQHF
CDR3 DNA: TGTGCCAGCAGCTTAGAGGCGGTAAATCAGCCCCAGCATTTT

V gene: TRBV9
clone size: .
J gene: TRBJ2-7
D gene: .
CDR3 protein: CASSYGQISYEQYF
CDR3 DNA: TGTGCCAGCTCCTACGGACAGATTTCCTACGAGCAGTACTTC

V gene: TRBV2
clone size: few
J gene: TRBJ1-5
D gene: .
CDR3 protein: CASRRGQPQHF
CDR3 DNA: TGTGCCAGCAGAAGAGGACAGCCCCAGCATTTT

V gene: TRBV7-9
clone size: .
J gene: TRBJ1-3
D gene: .
CDR3 protein: CASIQGGNTIYF
CDR3 DNA: TGTGCCAGCATCCAGGGTGGAAACACCATATATTTT

V gene: TRBV27
clone size: .
J gene: TRBJ2-7
D gene: TRBD2
CDR3 protein: CASSFTSGPRSYEQYF
CDR3 DNA: TGTGCCAGCAGTTTTACTAGCGGGCCCCGCTCCTACGAGCAGTACTTC

V gene: TRBV9
clone size: .
J gene: TRBJ1-4
D gene: .
CDR3 protein: CASSPGADINEKLFF
CDR3 DNA: TGTGCCAGCAGTCCTGGGGCGGATATCAATGAAAAACTGTTTTTT

V gene: TRBV29-1
clone size: .
J gene: TRBJ2-3
D gene: TRBD2
CDR3 protein: CSVATSGGTDTQYF
CDR3 DNA: TGCAGCGTTGCGACTAGCGGGGGCACAGATACGCAGTATTTT

V gene: TRBV19
clone size: .
J gene: TRBJ2-4
D gene: .
CDR3 protein: CASTPGRMRGTLAENIQYF
CDR3 DNA: TGTGCCAGTACCCCTGGCCGCATGAGGGGGACTCTAGCGGAAAACATTCAGTACTTC

V gene: TRBV4-1
clone size: .
J gene: TRBJ1-4
D gene: .
CDR3 protein: CASSQNGGSIHNEKLFF
CDR3 DNA: TGCGCCAGCAGCCAGAATGGGGGGAGTATACATAATGAAAAACTGTTTTTT

V gene: TRBV11-2
clone size: .
J gene: TRBJ2-7
D gene: TRBD2
CDR3 protein: CASRGLAGPSYEQYF
CDR3 DNA: TGTGCCAGCAGGGGCCTAGCGGGGCCCTCCTACGAGCAGTACTTC

V gene: TRBV7-8
clone size: .
J gene: TRBJ1-5
D gene: .
CDR3 protein: CASSLASGLGNQPQHF
CDR3 DNA: TGTGCCAGCAGCTTAGCAAGCGGGTTGGGCAATCAGCCCCAGCATTTT

V gene: TRBV12-5
clone size: .
J gene: TRBJ1-2
D gene: .
CDR3 protein: CASGTNRDYGYTF
CDR3 DNA: TGTGCTAGTGGCACCAACAGGGACTATGGCTACACCTTC

V gene: TRBV2
clone size: .
J gene: TRBJ1-4
D gene: .
CDR3 protein: CASSGMGGDEKLFF
CDR3 DNA: TGTGCCAGCAGCGGAATGGGGGGGGATGAAAAACTGTTTTTT

V gene: TRBV4-3
clone size: .
J gene: TRBJ2-6
D gene: .
CDR3 protein: CASSQVILSGANVLTF
CDR3 DNA: TGCGCCAGCAGCCAAGTAATTCTCTCTGGGGCCAACGTCCTGACTTTC

V gene: TRBV7-2
clone size: .
J gene: TRBJ2-3
D gene: TRBD2
CDR3 protein: CASSFTKRGEYTQYF
CDR3 DNA: TGTGCCAGCAGCTTTACAAAGCGGGGGGAATATACGCAGTATTTT

V gene: TRBV15
clone size: .
J gene: TRBJ1-4
D gene: .
CDR3 protein: CATSRSRHRATNEKLFF
CDR3 DNA: TGTGCCACCAGCAGATCTCGACACCGAGCAACTAATGAAAAACTGTTTTTT

V gene: TRBV6-5
clone size: .
J gene: TRBJ2-5
D gene: .
CDR3 protein: CASSYISGTGETQYF
CDR3 DNA: TGTGCCAGCAGTTATATATCGGGAACCGGAGAGACCCAGTACTTC

V gene: TRBV19
clone size: .
J gene: TRBJ1-1
D gene: .
CDR3 protein: CASSRGTTPEAFF
CDR3 DNA: TGTGCCAGTAGTAGAGGGACAACTCCTGAAGCTTTCTTT

V gene: TRBV10-3
clone size: .
J gene: TRBJ1-1
D gene: TRBD1
CDR3 protein: CAISEARTGRNTEAFF
CDR3 DNA: TGTGCCATCAGTGAGGCTAGGACAGGGCGAAACACTGAAGCTTTCTTT

V gene: TRBV27
clone size: .
J gene: TRBJ1-2
D gene: TRBD1
CDR3 protein: CASSSDRDLYGYTF
CDR3 DNA: TGTGCCAGCAGTTCAGACAGGGATCTATATGGCTACACCTTC

V gene: TRBV6-4
clone size: .
J gene: TRBJ2-7
D gene: TRBD1
CDR3 protein: CASSTGTGPFYEQYF
CDR3 DNA: TGTGCCAGCAGTACCGGGACAGGTCCCTTCTACGAGCAGTACTTC

V gene: TRBV7-9
clone size: once
J gene: TRBJ2-5
D gene: .
CDR3 protein: CASSPPGRGTQYF
CDR3 DNA: TGTGCCAGCAGCCCACCCGGCCGCGGGACCCAGTACTTC

V gene: TRBV15
clone size: .
J gene: TRBJ1-3
D gene: .
CDR3 protein: CATSRDPGAAGNTIYF
CDR3 DNA: TGTGCCACCAGCAGAGATCCAGGGGCGGCTGGAAACACCATATATTTT

V gene: TRBV2
clone size: .
J gene: TRBJ1-1
D gene: TRBD1
CDR3 protein: CASLQGTNTEAFF
CDR3 DNA: TGTGCCAGCTTACAGGGGACGAACACTGAAGCTTTCTTT

V gene: TRBV7-2
clone size: .
J gene: TRBJ2-7
D gene: .
CDR3 protein: CASSFASQGVAEQYF
CDR3 DNA: TGTGCCAGCAGCTTCGCCTCACAGGGAGTCGCCGAGCAGTACTTC

V gene: TRBV29-1
clone size: .
J gene: TRBJ2-1
D gene: .
CDR3 protein: CSVVPYTRVRNEQFF
CDR3 DNA: TGCAGCGTTGTCCCCTATACACGGGTAAGGAATGAGCAGTTCTTC

V gene: TRBV28
clone size: .
J gene: TRBJ1-2
D gene: .
CDR3 protein: CASSSQVSRGYTF
CDR3 DNA: TGTGCCAGCAGCTCGCAGGTTTCCCGGGGCTACACCTTC

V gene: TRBV2
clone size: .
J gene: TRBJ1-2
D gene: .
CDR3 protein: CASRVGGYGYTF
CDR3 DNA: TGTGCCAGCAGAGTAGGGGGCTATGGCTACACCTTC

V gene: TRBV23-1
clone size: .
J gene: TRBJ1-4
D gene: .
CDR3 protein: CARQGLFF
CDR3 DNA: TGCGCCCGACAAGGACTGTTTTTT

V gene: TRBV7-9
clone size: .
J gene: TRBJ2-7
D gene: TRBD1
CDR3 protein: CASSPGTAGYEQYF
CDR3 DNA: TGTGCCAGCAGCCCCGGGACAGCAGGCTACGAGCAGTACTTC

V gene: TRBV2
clone size: .
J gene: TRBJ1-4
D gene: TRBD1
CDR3 protein: CASKPGQGNEKLFF
CDR3 DNA: TGTGCCAGCAAGCCGGGACAGGGGAATGAAAAACTGTTTTTT

V gene: TRBV18
clone size: .
J gene: TRBJ2-3
D gene: TRBD2
CDR3 protein: CASDSGGGTDTQYF
CDR3 DNA: TGTGCCAGTGACAGCGGGGGCGGCACAGATACGCAGTATTTT

V gene: TRBV11-1
clone size: .
J gene: TRBJ2-7
D gene: TRBD1
CDR3 protein: CASSHRDRFYEQYF
CDR3 DNA: TGTGCCAGCAGCCACCGGGACAGGTTCTACGAGCAGTACTTC

V gene: TRBV27
clone size: .
J gene: TRBJ1-2
D gene: TRBD1
CDR3 protein: CASSLSRTGVTYGYTF
CDR3 DNA: TGTGCCAGCAGTTTATCGAGGACAGGGGTAACCTATGGCTACACCTTC

V gene: TRBV6-5
clone size: .
J gene: TRBJ1-3
D gene: .
CDR3 protein: CASSYSLGAPGNTIYF
CDR3 DNA: TGTGCCAGCAGTTACAGTTTGGGGGCCCCTGGAAACACCATATATTTT

V gene: TRBV5-1
clone size: .
J gene: TRBJ2-1
D gene: TRBD2
CDR3 protein: CASSSSGGSYNEQFF
CDR3 DNA: TGCGCCAGCAGCTCTAGCGGGGGCTCCTACAATGAGCAGTTCTTC

V gene: TRBV5-1
clone size: .
J gene: TRBJ1-4
D gene: TRBD1
CDR3 protein: CASSLARRQGSNEKLFF
CDR3 DNA: TGCGCCAGCAGCTTGGCCCGGAGACAGGGTTCTAATGAAAAACTGTTTTTT

V gene: TRBV10-1
clone size: .
J gene: TRBJ2-3
D gene: TRBD1
CDR3 protein: CASSEFLTGDGDTQYF
CDR3 DNA: TGCGCCAGCAGTGAGTTTTTAACAGGGGACGGGGATACGCAGTATTTT

V gene: TRBV27
clone size: .
J gene: TRBJ1-1
D gene: .
CDR3 protein: CASSPIGGTEAFF
CDR3 DNA: TGTGCCAGCAGTCCCATAGGCGGCACTGAAGCTTTCTTT

V gene: TRBV19
clone size: .
J gene: TRBJ1-4
D gene: .
CDR3 protein: CASSIDLTATNEKLFF
CDR3 DNA: TGTGCCAGTAGTATAGATCTCACAGCAACTAATGAAAAACTGTTTTTT

V gene: TRBV7-6
clone size: .
J gene: TRBJ2-7
D gene: .
CDR3 protein: CASSLGDNSYEQYF
CDR3 DNA: TGTGCCAGCAGCTTAGGGGACAACTCCTACGAGCAGTACTTC

V gene: TRBV5-4
clone size: .
J gene: TRBJ1-2
D gene: .
CDR3 protein: CASSQAGTEYGYTF
CDR3 DNA: TGTGCCAGCAGCCAGGCCGGGACTGAGTATGGCTACACCTTC

V gene: TRBV25-1
clone size: .
J gene: TRBJ2-5
D gene: TRBD2
CDR3 protein: CASSEAGGDQETQYF
CDR3 DNA: TGTGCCAGCTCCGAAGCGGGGGGGGACCAAGAGACCCAGTACTTC

V gene: TRBV27
clone size: .
J gene: TRBJ2-3
D gene: .
CDR3 protein: CASSPHPGGGTDTQYF
CDR3 DNA: TGTGCCAGCAGCCCTCACCCGGGCGGGGGCACAGATACGCAGTATTTT

V gene: TRBV6-6
clone size: .
J gene: TRBJ1-2
D gene: .
CDR3 protein: CASRPQDRRNYGYTF
CDR3 DNA: TGTGCCAGCAGACCCCAGGACAGAAGAAACTATGGCTACACCTTC